This T cell receptor beta chain was recovered during a study of CD8+ T cells in alopecia areata. On the study more broadly: Scoring of severity for treated patients was based on percentage of affected scalp area. Study observations and caveats: Lesional scalp exceeded normal scalp in clonality, especially in alopecia totalis/universalis.

As to treatment: oral pan-JAK inhibitor, 5-10 mg twice daily. Sorting of CD4+ and CD8+ T cells was performed on PBMCs. CDR1 is SGHRS and CDR2 is YFSETQ in the germline V gene. V lost 0 bases and J 6 bases, leaving 15 bases between the germline ends. The length of the CDR3 is 15 residues. Concerning this clone: Its antigen is still unknown.

RNA extraction was followed by reverse transcription into cDNA, which acted as the sequencing template. Method: immunoSEQ multiplex PCR; TCRdb's copy keeps in-frame clones and lacks some. The sample records 150,000 to 200,000 clones, roughly 60% being singletons. This receptor was taken from a human donor with alopecia areata. The chain carries TRBV5-1 and TRBJ1-2; D not resolved. This material consisted of CD4+ T cells sorted from blood, taken at week 49, from a patient treated with tofacitinib. The CDR3 loop is CASSLATAPGDGYTF. CDR3 DNA: TGCGCCAGCAGCTTGGCCACAGCGCCTGGGGATGGCTACACCTTC.